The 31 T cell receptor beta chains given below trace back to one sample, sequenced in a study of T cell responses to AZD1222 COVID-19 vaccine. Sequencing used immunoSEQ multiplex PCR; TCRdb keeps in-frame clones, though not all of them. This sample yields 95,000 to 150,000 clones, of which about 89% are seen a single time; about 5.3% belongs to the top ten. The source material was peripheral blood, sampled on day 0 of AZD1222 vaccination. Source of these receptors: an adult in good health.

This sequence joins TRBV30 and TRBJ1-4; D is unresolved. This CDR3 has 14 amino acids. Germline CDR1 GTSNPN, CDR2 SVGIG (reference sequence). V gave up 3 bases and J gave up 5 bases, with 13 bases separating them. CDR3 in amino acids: CAWRLRWLNEKLFF. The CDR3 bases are TGTGCCTGGAGGCTCCGATGGCTAAATGAAAAACTGTTTTTT.

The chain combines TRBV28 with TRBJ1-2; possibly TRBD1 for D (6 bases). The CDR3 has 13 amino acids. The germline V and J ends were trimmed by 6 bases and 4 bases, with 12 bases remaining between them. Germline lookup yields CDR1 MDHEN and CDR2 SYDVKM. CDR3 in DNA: TGTGCCAGCAGCGGGGGCGGCCTCTATGGCTACACCTTC. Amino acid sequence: CASSGGGLYGYTF.

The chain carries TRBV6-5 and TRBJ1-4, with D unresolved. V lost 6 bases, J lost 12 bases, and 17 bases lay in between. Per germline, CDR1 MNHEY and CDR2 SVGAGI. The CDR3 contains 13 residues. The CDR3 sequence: CASSRRVPLELFF. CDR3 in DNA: TGTGCCAGCAGCCGACGGGTACCGTTGGAACTGTTTTTT.

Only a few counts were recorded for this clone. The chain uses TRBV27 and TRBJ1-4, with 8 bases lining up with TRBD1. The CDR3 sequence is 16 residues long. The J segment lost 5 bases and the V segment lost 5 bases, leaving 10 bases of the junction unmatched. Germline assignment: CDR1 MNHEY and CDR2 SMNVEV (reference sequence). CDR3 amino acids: CASSPPTGVGNEKLFF. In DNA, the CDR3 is TGTGCCAGCAGTCCACCGACAGGGGTGGGGAATGAAAAACTGTTTTTT.

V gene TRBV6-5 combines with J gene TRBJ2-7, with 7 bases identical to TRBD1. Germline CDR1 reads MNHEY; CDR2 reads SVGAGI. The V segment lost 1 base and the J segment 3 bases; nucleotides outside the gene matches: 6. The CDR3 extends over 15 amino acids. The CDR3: CASSYLAGGGYEQYF. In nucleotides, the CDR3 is TGTGCCAGCAGTTACTTGGCAGGGGGTGGCTACGAGCAGTACTTC.

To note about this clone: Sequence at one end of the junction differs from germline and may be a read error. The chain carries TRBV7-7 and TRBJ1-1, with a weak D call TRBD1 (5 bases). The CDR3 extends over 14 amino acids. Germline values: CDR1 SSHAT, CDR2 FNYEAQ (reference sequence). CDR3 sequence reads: CASSLEGLGTEAFF. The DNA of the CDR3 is TGTGCTAGCAGCTTAGAGGGACTGGGGACTGAAGCTTTCTTT. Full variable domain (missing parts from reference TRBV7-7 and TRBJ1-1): GAGVSQSPRYKVTKRGQDVTLRCDPISSHATLYWYQQALGQGPEFLTYFNYEAQPDKSGLPSDRFSAERPEGSISTLTIQRTEQRDSAMYRCASSLEGLGTEAFFGQGTRLTVV.

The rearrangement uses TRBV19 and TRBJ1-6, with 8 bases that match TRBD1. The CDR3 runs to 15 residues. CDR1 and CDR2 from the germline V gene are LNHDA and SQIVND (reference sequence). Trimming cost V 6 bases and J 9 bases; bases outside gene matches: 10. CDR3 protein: CASRQTGAPGSPLHF. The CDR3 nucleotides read TGTGCCAGTAGACAGACAGGGGCGCCGGGTTCACCCCTCCACTTT.

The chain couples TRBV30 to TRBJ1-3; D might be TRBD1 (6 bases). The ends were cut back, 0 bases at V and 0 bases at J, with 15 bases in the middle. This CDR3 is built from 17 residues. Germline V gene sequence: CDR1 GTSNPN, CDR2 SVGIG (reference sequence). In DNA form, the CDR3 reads TGTGCCTGGAGTGTATGGATAGGACAGAGCTCTGGAAACACCATATATTTT. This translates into CAWSVWIGQSSGNTIYF.

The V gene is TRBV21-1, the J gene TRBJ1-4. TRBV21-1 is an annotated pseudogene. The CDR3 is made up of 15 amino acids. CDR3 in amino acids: CATQSLRGGGEKLFF. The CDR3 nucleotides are TGTGCCACCCAATCGCTTAGGGGCGGAGGGGAAAAACTGTTTTTT.

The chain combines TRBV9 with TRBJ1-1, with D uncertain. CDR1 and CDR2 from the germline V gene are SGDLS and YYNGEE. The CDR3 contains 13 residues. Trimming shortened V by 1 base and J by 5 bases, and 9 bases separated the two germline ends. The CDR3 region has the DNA TGTGCCAGCAGCGTACAAGGAAGGACTGAAGCTTTCTTT. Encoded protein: CASSVQGRTEAFF.

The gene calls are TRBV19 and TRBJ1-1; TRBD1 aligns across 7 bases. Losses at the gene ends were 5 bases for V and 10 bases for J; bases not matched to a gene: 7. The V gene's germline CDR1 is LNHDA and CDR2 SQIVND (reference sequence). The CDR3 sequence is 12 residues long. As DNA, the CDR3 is TGTGCCAGTAGTGAACAGGGGCTGTCAGCTTTCTTT. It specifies CASSEQGLSAFF.

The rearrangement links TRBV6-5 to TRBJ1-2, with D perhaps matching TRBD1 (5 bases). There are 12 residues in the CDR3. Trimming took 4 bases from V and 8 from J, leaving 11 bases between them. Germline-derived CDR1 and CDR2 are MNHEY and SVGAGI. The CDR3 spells CASSSGGYGYTF. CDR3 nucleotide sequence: TGTGCCAGCAGTTCTGGGGGATACGGCTACACCTTC.

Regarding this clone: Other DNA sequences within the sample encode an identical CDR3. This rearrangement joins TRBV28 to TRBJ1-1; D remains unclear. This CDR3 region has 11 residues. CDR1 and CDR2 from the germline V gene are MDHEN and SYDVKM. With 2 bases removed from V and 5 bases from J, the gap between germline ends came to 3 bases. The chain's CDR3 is CASSLPTEAFF. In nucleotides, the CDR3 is TGTGCCAGCAGTTTACCAACTGAAGCTTTCTTT.

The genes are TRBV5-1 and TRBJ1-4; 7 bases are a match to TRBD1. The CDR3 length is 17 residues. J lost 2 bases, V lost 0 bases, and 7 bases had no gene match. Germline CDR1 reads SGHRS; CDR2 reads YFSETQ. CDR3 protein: CASSLAPKGATNEKLFF. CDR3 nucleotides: TGCGCCAGCAGCTTGGCCCCTAAGGGGGCTACTAATGAAAAACTGTTTTTT.

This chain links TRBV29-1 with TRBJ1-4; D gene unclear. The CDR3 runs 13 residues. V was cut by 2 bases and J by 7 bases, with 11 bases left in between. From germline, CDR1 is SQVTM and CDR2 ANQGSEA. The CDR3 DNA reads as TGCAGCGTTGAATGGGGAGGCGGTGAAAAACTGTTTTTT. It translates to CSVEWGGGEKLFF.

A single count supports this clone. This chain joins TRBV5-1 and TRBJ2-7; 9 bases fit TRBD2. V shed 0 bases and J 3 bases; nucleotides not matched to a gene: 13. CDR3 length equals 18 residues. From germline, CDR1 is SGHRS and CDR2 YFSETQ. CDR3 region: CASSLDLAGGTENYEQYF. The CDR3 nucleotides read TGCGCCAGCAGCTTGGATTTGGCGGGAGGGACAGAAAACTACGAGCAGTACTTC.

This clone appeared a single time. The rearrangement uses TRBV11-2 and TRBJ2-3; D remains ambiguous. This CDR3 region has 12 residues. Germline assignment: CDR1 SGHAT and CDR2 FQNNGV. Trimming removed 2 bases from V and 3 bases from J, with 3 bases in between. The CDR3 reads CASSLMTDTQYF. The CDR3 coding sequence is TGTGCCAGCAGCTTAATGACAGATACGCAGTATTTT.

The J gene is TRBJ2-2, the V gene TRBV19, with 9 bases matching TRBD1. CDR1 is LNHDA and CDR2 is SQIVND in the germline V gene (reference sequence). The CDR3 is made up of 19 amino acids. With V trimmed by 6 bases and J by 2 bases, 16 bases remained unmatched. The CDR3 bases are TGTGCCAGTAGCTCCTACCCAAGCTGGGACAGGGAAAACACCGGGGAGCTGTTTTTT. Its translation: CASSSYPSWDRENTGELFF.

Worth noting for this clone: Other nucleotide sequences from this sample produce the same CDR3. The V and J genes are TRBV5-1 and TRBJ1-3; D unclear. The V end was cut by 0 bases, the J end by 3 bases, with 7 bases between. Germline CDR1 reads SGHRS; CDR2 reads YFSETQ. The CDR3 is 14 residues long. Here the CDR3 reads CASSLAGYGNTIYF. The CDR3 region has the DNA TGCGCCAGCAGCTTGGCCGGGTATGGAAACACCATATATTTT.

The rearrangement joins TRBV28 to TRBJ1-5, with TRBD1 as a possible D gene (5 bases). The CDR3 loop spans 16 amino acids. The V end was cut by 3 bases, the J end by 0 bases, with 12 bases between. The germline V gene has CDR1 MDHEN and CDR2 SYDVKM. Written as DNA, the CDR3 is TGTGCCAGCAGTTTGGGCAGGGCCCATAGCAATCAGCCCCAGCATTTT. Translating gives CASSLGRAHSNQPQHF.

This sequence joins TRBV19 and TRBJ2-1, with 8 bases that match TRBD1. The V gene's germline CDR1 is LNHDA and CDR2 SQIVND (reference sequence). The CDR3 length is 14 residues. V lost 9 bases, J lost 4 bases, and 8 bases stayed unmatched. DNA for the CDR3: TGTGCCAGCTCACAGGGGGTCACGTACAATGAGCAGTTCTTC. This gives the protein CASSQGVTYNEQFF.

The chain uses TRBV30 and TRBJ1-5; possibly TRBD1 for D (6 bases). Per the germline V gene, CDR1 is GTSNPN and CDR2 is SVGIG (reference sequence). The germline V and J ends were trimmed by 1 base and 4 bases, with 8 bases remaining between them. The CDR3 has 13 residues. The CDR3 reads CAWSEDSNQPQHF. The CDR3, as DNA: TGTGCCTGGAGTGAGGACAGTAATCAGCCCCAGCATTTT.

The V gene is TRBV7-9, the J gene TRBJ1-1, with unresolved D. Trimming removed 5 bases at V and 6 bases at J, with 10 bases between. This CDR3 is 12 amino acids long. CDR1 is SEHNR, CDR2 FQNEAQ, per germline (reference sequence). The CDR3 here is CASSPWEAEAFF. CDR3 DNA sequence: TGTGCCAGCAGCCCGTGGGAGGCTGAAGCTTTCTTT.

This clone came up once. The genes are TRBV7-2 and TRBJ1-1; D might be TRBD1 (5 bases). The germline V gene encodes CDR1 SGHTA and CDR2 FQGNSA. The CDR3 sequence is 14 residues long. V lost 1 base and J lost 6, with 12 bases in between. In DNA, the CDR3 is TGTGCCAGCAGCTTAGTCCCAGGGTTGTCTGAAGCTTTCTTT. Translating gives CASSLVPGLSEAFF.

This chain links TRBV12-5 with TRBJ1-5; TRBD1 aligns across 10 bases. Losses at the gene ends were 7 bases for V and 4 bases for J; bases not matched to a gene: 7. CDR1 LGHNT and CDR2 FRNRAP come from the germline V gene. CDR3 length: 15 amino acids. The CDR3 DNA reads TGTGCTAGTGCAACCGGACAGGGGGGGAATCAGCCCCAGCATTTT. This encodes CASATGQGGNQPQHF.

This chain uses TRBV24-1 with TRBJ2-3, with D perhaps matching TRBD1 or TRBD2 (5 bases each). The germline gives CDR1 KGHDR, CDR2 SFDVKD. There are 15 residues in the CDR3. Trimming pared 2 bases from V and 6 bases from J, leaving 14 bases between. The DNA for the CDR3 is TGTGCCACCAGTGATTGGGACCAGGCCGGGGATACGCAGTATTTT. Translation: CATSDWDQAGDTQYF.

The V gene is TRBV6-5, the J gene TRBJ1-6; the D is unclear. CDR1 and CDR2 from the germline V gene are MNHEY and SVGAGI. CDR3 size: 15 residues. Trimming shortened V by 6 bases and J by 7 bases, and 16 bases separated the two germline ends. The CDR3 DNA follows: TGTGCCAGCAGCGGAGGAAACGTGGGGAATTCACCCCTCCACTTT. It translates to CASSGGNVGNSPLHF.

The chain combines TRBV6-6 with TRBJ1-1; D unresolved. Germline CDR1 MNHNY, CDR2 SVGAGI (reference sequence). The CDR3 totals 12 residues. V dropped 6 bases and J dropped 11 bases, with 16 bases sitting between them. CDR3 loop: CASSSGPGDAFF. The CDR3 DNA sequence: TGTGCCAGCAGCTCCGGGCCAGGCGATGCTTTCTTT.

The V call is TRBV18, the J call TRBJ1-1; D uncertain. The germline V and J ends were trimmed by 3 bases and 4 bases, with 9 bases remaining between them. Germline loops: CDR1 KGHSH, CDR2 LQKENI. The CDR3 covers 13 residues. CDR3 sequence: CASSPKQSTEAFF. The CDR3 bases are TGTGCCAGCTCACCTAAGCAGTCCACTGAAGCTTTCTTT.

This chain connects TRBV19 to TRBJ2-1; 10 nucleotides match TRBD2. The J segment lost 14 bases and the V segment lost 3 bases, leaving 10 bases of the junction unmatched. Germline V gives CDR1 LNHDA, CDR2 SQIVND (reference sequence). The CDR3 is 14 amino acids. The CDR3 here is CASSILAGEIGKFF. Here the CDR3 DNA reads TGTGCCAGTAGTATCCTAGCGGGGGAGATAGGGAAGTTCTTC.

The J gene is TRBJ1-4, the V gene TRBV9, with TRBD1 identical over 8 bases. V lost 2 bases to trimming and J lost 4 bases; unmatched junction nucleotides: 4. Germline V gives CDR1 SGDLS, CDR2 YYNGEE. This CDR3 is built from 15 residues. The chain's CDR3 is CASSVATGVNEKLFF. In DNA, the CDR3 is TGTGCCAGCAGCGTGGCGACAGGGGTTAATGAAAAACTGTTTTTT.